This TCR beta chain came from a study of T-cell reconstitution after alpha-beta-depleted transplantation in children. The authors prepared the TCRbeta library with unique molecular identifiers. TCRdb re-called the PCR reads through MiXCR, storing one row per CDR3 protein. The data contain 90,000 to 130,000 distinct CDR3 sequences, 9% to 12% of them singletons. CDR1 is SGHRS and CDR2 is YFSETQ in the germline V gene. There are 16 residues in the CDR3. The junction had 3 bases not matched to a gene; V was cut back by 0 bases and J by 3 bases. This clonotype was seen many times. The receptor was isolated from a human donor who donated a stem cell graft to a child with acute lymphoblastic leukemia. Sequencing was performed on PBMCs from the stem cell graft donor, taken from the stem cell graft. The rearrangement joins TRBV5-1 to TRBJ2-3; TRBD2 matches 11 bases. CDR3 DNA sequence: TGCGCCAGCAGCTTGGTGACTAGCGGGAAAACAGATACGCAGTATTTT. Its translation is CASSLVTSGKTDTQYF. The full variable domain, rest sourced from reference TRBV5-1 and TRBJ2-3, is KAGVTQTPRYLIKTRGQQVTLSCSPISGHRSVSWYQQTPGQGLQFLFEYFSETQRNKGNFPGRFSGRQFSNSRSEMNVSTLELGDSALYLCASSLVTSGKTDTQYFGPGTRLTVL.